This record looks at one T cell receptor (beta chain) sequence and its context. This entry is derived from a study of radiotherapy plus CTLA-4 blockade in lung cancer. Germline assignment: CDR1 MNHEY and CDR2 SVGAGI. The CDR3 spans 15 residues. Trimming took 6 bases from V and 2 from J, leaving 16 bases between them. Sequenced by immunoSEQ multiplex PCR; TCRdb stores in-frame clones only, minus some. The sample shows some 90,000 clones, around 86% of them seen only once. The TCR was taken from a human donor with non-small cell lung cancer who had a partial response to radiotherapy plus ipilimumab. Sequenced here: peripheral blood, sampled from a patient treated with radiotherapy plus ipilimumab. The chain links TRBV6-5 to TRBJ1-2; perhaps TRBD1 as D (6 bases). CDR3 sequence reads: CASSPSRGFNYGYTF. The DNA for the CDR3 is TGTGCCAGCAGCCCCTCTAGGGGGTTCAACTATGGCTACACCTTC.